The clone carrying this T cell receptor beta chain appeared a few times. The sample comes from a study of blood T cell repertoires in COVID-19. CDR1 and CDR2 from the germline V gene are MDHEN and SYDVKM. V trimming: 8 bases; J trimming: 6 bases; junction bases outside the gene matches: 12. The CDR3 has 16 residues. Only in-frame clones appear in the TCRdb table, and some are missing; sequencing was by immunoSEQ multiplex PCR. The repertoire holds 410,000 or so clones, with 89% as singletons. The sequence came from a woman aged 40 to 50 with COVID-19, enrolled during active disease. Source material: peripheral blood. The V call is TRBV28, the J call TRBJ2-1; 11 nucleotides match TRBD1. CDR3 sequence (DNA): TGTGCCAGCCCCCCCGCGCGGGACAGGGGGATCAATGAGCAGTTCTTC. This sequence encodes CASPPARDRGINEQFF. The complete variable domain, with remaining parts taken from reference TRBV28 and TRBJ2-1, reads DVKVTQSSRYLVKRTGEKVFLECVQDMDHENMFWYRQDPGLGLRLIYFSYDVKMKEKGDIPEGYSVSREKKERFSLILESASTNQTSMYLCASPPARDRGINEQFFGPGTRLTVL.